This TCR beta chain stems from a study of OX40 agonist ivuxolimab in advanced cancers. A note on this clone: The antigen remains undetermined.

Per germline, CDR1 SGHRS and CDR2 YFSETQ. The CDR3 has 16 amino acids. V gave up 1 base and J gave up 5 bases, with 16 bases separating them. General study findings and limits: Within 6 weeks, CD4+ and CD8+ blood T cells expanded clonally at 0.1 to 3.0 mg/kg.

Assay used: immunoSEQ multiplex PCR; TCRdb lists only in-frame clones, some missing. Of roughly 60,000 clones listed, 84% are singletons. Patients were ruled out by autoimmune disease history or systemic immunosuppression. Peripheral blood came from all dose cohorts at three timepoints. Sequenced material: CD4+ or CD8+ T cells sorted from blood, taken in a trial of the OX40 agonist ivuxolimab. This receptor was obtained from an adult with an advanced solid tumor such as melanoma, head and neck, liver or kidney cancer. V is TRBV5-1 and J is TRBJ1-3; maybe TRBD1 (6 bases). The CDR3 loop is CASSLNERGRRNTIYF. Written as DNA, the CDR3 is TGCGCCAGCAGCTTGAATGAACGGGGGCGCCGAAACACCATATATTTT.